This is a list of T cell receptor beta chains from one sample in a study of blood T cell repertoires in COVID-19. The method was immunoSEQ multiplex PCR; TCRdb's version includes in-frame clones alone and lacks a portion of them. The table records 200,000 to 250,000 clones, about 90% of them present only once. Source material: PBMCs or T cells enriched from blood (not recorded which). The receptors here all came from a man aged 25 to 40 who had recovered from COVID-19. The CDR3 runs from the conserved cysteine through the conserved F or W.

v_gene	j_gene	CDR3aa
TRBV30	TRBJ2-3	CAWSHTSWGTDTQYF
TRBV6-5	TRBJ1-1	CASSYSQGLNTEAFF
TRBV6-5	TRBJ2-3	CASSYLAGSDTQYF
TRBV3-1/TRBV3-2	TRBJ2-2	CASSLPPGGVPGELFF
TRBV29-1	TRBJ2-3	CSVGTSGSSTDTQYF
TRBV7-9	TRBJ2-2	CASSSTSGGDANTGELFF
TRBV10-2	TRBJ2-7	CAAGSSEQYF
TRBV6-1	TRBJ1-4	CASSEGQGPGEKLFF
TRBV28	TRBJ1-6	CASSSSDSPLHF
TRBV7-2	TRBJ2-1	CASSLPRTRSWFF
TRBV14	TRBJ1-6	CASSQHQNSPLHF
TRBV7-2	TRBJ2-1	CASSLAISLAGYPEQFF
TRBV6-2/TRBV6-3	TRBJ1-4	CASSTRPGNWKTNEKLFF
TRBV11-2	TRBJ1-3	CASRPNQRQSSGNTIYF
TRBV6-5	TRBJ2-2	CASSYSGLASGELFF
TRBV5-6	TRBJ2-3	CASSFSRFAGTSTDTQYF
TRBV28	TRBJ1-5	CASSLWTGGAIQPQHF
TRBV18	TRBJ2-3	CASSPGLRTDTQYF
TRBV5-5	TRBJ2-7	CASSLGQGVSYEQYF
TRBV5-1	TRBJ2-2	CASSELGAGGGELFF
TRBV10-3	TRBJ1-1	CAISGAGLRTEAFF
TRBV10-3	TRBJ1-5	CAISAGGDQPQHF
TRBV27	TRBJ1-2	CASSDSPYGYTF
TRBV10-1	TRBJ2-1	CASIGEGLRYEQFF
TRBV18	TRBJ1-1	CASSGQGQETEAFF
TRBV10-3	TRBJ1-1	CAIRTDQNTEAFF
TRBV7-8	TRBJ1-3	CASSEFGGSGNTIYF
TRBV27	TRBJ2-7	CASSLNPHGISVQYF
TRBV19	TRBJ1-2	CASSPGTGGSYTF
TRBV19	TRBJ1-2	CASSLGPANYGYTF
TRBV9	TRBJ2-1	CASSVVLGGEQFF
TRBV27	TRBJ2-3	CASRPRQGANWGDTQYF
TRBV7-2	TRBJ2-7	CASSFGGGRREQYF
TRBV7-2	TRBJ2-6	CASSRDRESSGANVLTF
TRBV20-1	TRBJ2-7	CSVGTPYEQYF
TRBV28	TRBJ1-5	CASSTEYQPQHF
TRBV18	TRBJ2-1	CASSSTRGGSDEQFF
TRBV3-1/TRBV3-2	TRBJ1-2	CASSPGLYGYTF
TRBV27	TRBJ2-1	CASSFGRAVNEQFF
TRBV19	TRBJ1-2	CASSTSSQGSYGYTF